The 7 T cell receptor beta chains reported below all come from one sample, sequenced in a study of T cell responses to AZD1222 COVID-19 vaccine (dated by TCRdb to 2020 to 2023). Library prep was done by the immunoSEQ multiplex PCR assay. TCRdb took over this immuneACCESS table, retaining in-frame rearrangements with V and J assigned. Such tables are incomplete; in checked studies, under half of the missing clones stem from an unresolved V gene, and the remainder is unexplained. The sample contains approximately 110,000 clones, 85% to 90% of them found a single time. The ten largest clones add up to almost 4.5% of the sample. The meaning of the sample's time point label: about 28 days (+/-7) after the second vaccine dose. Sequencing was performed on peripheral blood, taken 28 days after the second AZD1222 dose. These receptor sequences come from an adult who received the AZD1222 COVID-19 vaccine.

The rearrangement links TRBV10-1 to TRBJ2-1, with unresolved D. The CDR3 totals 15 residues. The germline CDR1 and CDR2 sequences are WNHNN and SYGVQD (reference sequence). Between the trimmed V and J ends, which lost 4 bases and 2 bases, there was a span of 12 bases. CDR3 protein: CASSVAPVTYNEQFF. DNA of the CDR3: TGCGCCAGCAGTGTCGCCCCTGTAACCTACAATGAGCAGTTCTTC.

The chain carries TRBV6-5 and TRBJ2-1, with 10 bases that match TRBD1. The CDR3 loop spans 15 amino acids. The germline V gene encodes CDR1 MNHEY and CDR2 SVGAGI. V shed 6 bases and J 3 bases; nucleotides not matched to a gene: 5. CDR3 residues: CASSRDRGGYNEQFF. In nucleotides, the CDR3 is TGTGCCAGCAGCCGGGACAGGGGCGGCTACAATGAGCAGTTCTTC.

This chain links TRBV6-1 with TRBJ1-2, with D unresolved. Germline V lookup: CDR1 MNHNS, CDR2 SASEGT. V was trimmed by 3 bases and J by 0 bases, leaving 11 bases between them. This CDR3 has 15 amino acids. CDR3 DNA sequence: TGTGCCAGCAGTGATGGAACATTAGCTAACTATGGCTACACCTTC. Encoded protein: CASSDGTLANYGYTF.

The chain is built from TRBV2 and TRBJ1-2; D gene ambiguous. Germline-derived CDR1 and CDR2 are SNHLY and FYNNEI. This CDR3 spans 14 amino acids. V dropped 3 bases and J dropped 4 bases, with 12 bases sitting between them. The CDR3 region is CASSDERGPYGYTF. The CDR3 nucleotides are TGTGCCAGCAGTGACGAACGCGGCCCCTATGGCTACACCTTC.

The genes are TRBV30 and TRBJ1-2; D is possibly TRBD1 (6 bases). Trimming pared 0 bases from V and 6 bases from J, leaving 11 bases between. The germline CDR1 and CDR2 sequences are GTSNPN and SVGIG (reference sequence). CDR3 length: 13 amino acids. Written as DNA, the CDR3 is TGTGCCTGGAGTGTAGGGGGAGGACATGGCTACACCTTC. Its protein is CAWSVGGGHGYTF.

The chain recombines TRBV4-2 with TRBJ2-4, with D unresolved. CDR3 length: 14 residues. From germline, CDR1 is LGHNA and CDR2 YNFKEQ. V dropped 0 bases and J dropped 7 bases, with 10 bases sitting between them. The CDR3 sequence: CASSQDWQVNIQYF. In nucleotides, the CDR3 is TGTGCCAGCAGCCAAGATTGGCAGGTGAACATTCAGTACTTC.

This sequence joins TRBV6-4 and TRBJ1-1; D gene ambiguous. CDR1 MRHNA and CDR2 SNTAGT come from the germline V gene. The CDR3 extends over 14 amino acids. Trimming pared 1 base from V and 4 bases from J, leaving 10 bases between. In DNA form, the CDR3 reads TGTGCCAGCAGTGACTTCTCGACGGGCACTGAAGCTTTCTTT. Translating gives CASSDFSTGTEAFF.